This TCR beta chain is from a study of Graves' ophthalmopathy and Graves' hyperthyroidism. Amplification targeted the TCR beta CDR3 regions, with RNA transcripts as the source material. The workflow started with a first-round RT-PCR run with HTBI primers and then moved on to a second-round multiplex PCR. TCRdb reprocessed the multiplex PCR reads with MiXCR, giving one entry per CDR3 protein. The sample records 600,000 to 700,000 distinct CDR3 sequences, under 50% being singletons. The V segment lost 5 bases and the J segment 5 bases; nucleotides outside the gene matches: 5. This CDR3 contains 14 residues. Germline loops: CDR1 ENHRY, CDR2 SYGVKD. This clonotype appeared a few times.

Sequences were obtained from peripheral blood. The chain has TRBV10-3 and TRBJ1-4; 7 positions match TRBD1. This TCR was sampled from an adult man with Graves' ophthalmopathy. The CDR3 nucleotides are TGTGCCATCAGTCGCGGGACAGAGAATGAAAAACTGTTTTTT. Encoded protein: CAISRGTENEKLFF.